The present entry profiles one T cell receptor (beta chain) with its context. This entry comes from a study of cytomegalovirus exposure and HLA in healthy donors. CDR3 size: 16 residues. In germline, CDR1 is SGHRS, CDR2 YFSETQ. The PCR used 60 Vbeta and 13 Jbeta primers. Here immunoSEQ multiplex PCR was the method, and the copy in TCRdb shows in-frame clones only, minus some. The sample data list fewer than 100,000 clones. The source of this sequence is a woman aged 55-70 years in good health and CMV-seronegative. The sequenced sample consisted of PBMCs. The chain has TRBV5-1 and TRBJ2-5; 8 bases are shared with TRBD1. TRBJ2-7 explains the end of the DNA better; the J call may be wrong. CDR3 region: CASSLGIRGREHEQYF. The CDR3 bases are TGCGCCAGCAGCTTGGGGATCAGGGGGCGCGAGCACGAGCAGTACTTC.